Sequencing of this TCR beta chain was carried out in a study of blood T cell repertoires in COVID-19. Study details: Both acute and convalescent COVID-19 samples were obtained from the United States, Italy and Spain. Sample material is recorded as cDNA or gDNA derived from T cells, B-cell-depleted T cells, or PBMCs.

Libraries were prepared by immunoSEQ multiplex PCR; TCRdb keeps only in-frame clonotypes and omits some of them. Of some 97,000 clones listed, about 85% were seen once; the top ten hold about an eighth. This CDR3 is 15 amino acids long. V gave up 3 bases and J gave up 9 bases; unmatched junction bases: 12. The germline V gene has CDR1 LGHDT and CDR2 YNNKEL (reference sequence). The chain has TRBV3-1 (or the pseudogene TRBV3-2) and TRBJ2-5, with 8 positions matching TRBD2. This sequence was found in a man in his fifties or sixties with active or convalescent COVID-19. The specimen sequenced was peripheral blood. The CDR3 here is CASSHLDRREGAQYF. CDR3 in DNA: TGTGCCAGCAGCCACCTGGACAGACGGGAGGGGGCCCAGTACTTC.